These 20 T cell receptor beta chains originate from one sample sequenced in a study of neurological immune-mediated disorders. Regarding time point: longitudinal time-point 1 (baseline). TCRdb re-analysed the 5' RACE reads in MiXCR, keeping a single row per CDR3 protein. The data contain around 71,000 distinct CDR3 sequences, approximately 13% of them singletons. Sample: PBMCs. The receptors here all came from a female donor with HTLV-1-associated myelopathy (HAM/TSP).

At least ten counts were recorded for this clonotype. The DNA for the CDR3 is TGCGCCAGCAGCCCCCGGCCGCAGGCAAACACCGGGGAGCTGTTTTTT. It specifies CASSPRPQANTGELFF. The chain combines TRBV5-1 with TRBJ2-2; no reliable D call. CDR1 SGHRS and CDR2 YFSETQ come from the germline V gene. Deletions cut 4 bases from V and 2 bases from J, with 15 bases between. The length of the CDR3 is 16 residues. The complete variable domain, with remaining parts taken from reference TRBV5-1 and TRBJ2-2, reads KAGVTQTPRYLIKTRGQQVTLSCSPISGHRSVSWYQQTPGQGLQFLFEYFSETQRNKGNFPGRFSGRQFSNSRSEMNVSTLELGDSALYLCASSPRPQANTGELFFGEGSRLTVL.

This clonotype was seen repeatedly, ten times or more. The chain combines TRBV12-3 or TRBV12-4 with TRBJ2-7, with TRBD2 as a possible D gene (5 bases). The CDR3 runs 13 residues. The V end was cut by 3 bases, the J end by 0 bases, with 6 bases between. The CDR3 bases are TGTGCCAGCAGTTTTCGGGGCTCCTACGAGCAGTACTTC. It translates to CASSFRGSYEQYF.

Ten or more counts support this clonotype. The gene calls are TRBV29-1 and TRBJ2-2; a possible D gene is TRBD1 (5 bases). This CDR3 has 13 amino acids. V was pared by 4 bases and J by 5 bases, with 11 bases between. The germline gives CDR1 SQVTM, CDR2 ANQGSEA. CDR3 loop: CSVAWTPTGELFF. In DNA, the CDR3 is TGCAGCGTTGCCTGGACACCGACCGGGGAGCTGTTTTTT.

Many counts were recorded for this clonotype. The CDR3 bases are TGCGCCAGCAGCTTGGAAGACAATGAGCAGTTCTTC. Translation: CASSLEDNEQFF. This sequence joins TRBV5-1 and TRBJ2-1; D unclear. Germline lookup yields CDR1 SGHRS and CDR2 YFSETQ. V dropped 0 bases and J dropped 5 bases, with 3 bases sitting between them. CDR3 length: 12 residues.

This clonotype was seen many times. This chain connects TRBV11-2 to TRBJ2-7, with D possibly TRBD2 on 6 matching bases. This CDR3 has 15 amino acids. The germline V gene has CDR1 SGHAT and CDR2 FQNNGV. Deletions cut 0 bases from V and 3 bases from J, with 12 bases between. The CDR3 spells CASSLDPTGVYEQYF. The DNA of the CDR3 is TGTGCCAGCAGCTTAGACCCAACGGGGGTCTACGAGCAGTACTTC.

This clonotype was seen repeatedly, ten times or more. The chain recombines TRBV5-1 with TRBJ2-7, with 11 positions matching TRBD1. CDR3 length equals 15 residues. Trimming removed 4 bases from V and 3 bases from J; junction bases left unmatched: 6. Germline loops: CDR1 SGHRS, CDR2 YFSETQ. CDR3 sequence: CASSLGQGAFYEQYF. For the CDR3, the DNA is TGCGCCAGCAGCCTCGGACAGGGGGCTTTCTACGAGCAGTACTTC.

This clonotype was counted at least ten times. The chain couples TRBV9 to TRBJ2-5, with 8 bases aligning to TRBD1. Germline V gene lookup returns CDR1 SGDLS and CDR2 YYNGEE. The CDR3 totals 14 residues. Losses at the gene ends were 4 bases for V and 4 bases for J; bases not matched to a gene: 6. This CDR3 reads CASSLDRGGETQYF. The CDR3 DNA sequence: TGTGCCAGCAGCCTCGACAGGGGAGGAGAGACCCAGTACTTC.

This clonotype showed up many times. The V call is TRBV6-6, the J call TRBJ2-2; D is unclear. The CDR3 loop spans 12 amino acids. Between the trimmed V and J ends, which lost 6 bases and 3 bases, there was a span of 5 bases. The germline CDR1 and CDR2 sequences are MNHNY and SVGAGI (reference sequence). The CDR3 DNA is TGTGCCAGCAGCCTCCACACCGGGGAGCTGTTTTTT. It is translated as CASSLHTGELFF.

The chain couples TRBV6-5 to TRBJ2-2; perhaps TRBD2 as D (5 bases). The V end lost 6 bases, the J end lost 1 base, and 12 bases lay between the germline ends. The CDR3 consists of 15 residues. Looked up from germline, CDR1 is MNHEY and CDR2 is SVGAGI. CDR3 region: CASRMGSLNTGELFF. The CDR3 bases are TGTGCCAGCAGAATGGGGAGTCTGAACACCGGGGAGCTGTTTTTT.

The genes are TRBV7-9 and TRBJ2-1, with a possible D match to TRBD2 (7 bases). CDR1 and CDR2 from the germline V gene are SEHNR and FQNEAQ (reference sequence). The CDR3 has 16 amino acids. The V gene lost 1 base and the J gene lost 9 bases, with 19 bases spanning the gap. In nucleotides, the CDR3 is TGTGCCAGCAGCTTAGACGGGGGGCCGCGGGGTGGTGAGCAGTTCTTC. Amino acid sequence: CASSLDGGPRGGEQFF. Supplemented by reference TRBV7-9 and TRBJ2-1, the full variable domain reads DTGVSQNPRHKITKRGQNVTFRCDPISEHNRLYWYRQTLGQGPEFLTYFQNEAQLEKSRLLSDRFSAERPKGSFSTLEIQRTEQGDSAMYLCASSLDGGPRGGEQFFGPGTRLTVL.

This clonotype was seen repeatedly, ten times or more. The chain employs TRBV5-1 and TRBJ2-7; D is unresolved. The CDR3 has 14 amino acids. Trimming took off 7 bases at V and 4 bases at J, with 18 bases between the two ends. Germline CDR1 reads SGHRS; CDR2 reads YFSETQ. CDR3 loop: CASGRGAEKYEQYF. The CDR3 DNA follows: TGCGCCAGCGGCCGAGGAGCCGAAAAGTACGAGCAGTACTTC.

This clonotype was seen repeatedly, ten times or more. V is TRBV20-1 and J is TRBJ1-5, with 9 bases fitting TRBD1. Germline-derived CDR1 and CDR2 are DFQATT and SNEGSKA (reference sequence). The CDR3 is made up of 15 amino acids. Germline trimming cut 2 bases from V and 3 bases from J; bases unmatched to any gene: 5. CDR3 nucleotides: TGCAGTGCTAGACCACAGGGGGCGCACAATCAGCCCCAGCATTTT. Protein product: CSARPQGAHNQPQHF.

This clonotype was recorded at least ten times. V and J are TRBV6-2 or TRBV6-3 and TRBJ2-3; maybe TRBD2 (5 bases). The V end was cut by 8 bases, the J end by 5 bases, with 17 bases between. This CDR3 is 14 amino acids long. Germline V gene lookup returns CDR1 MNHEY and CDR2 SVGEGT. The CDR3 sequence: CASLETGRRDTQYF. The CDR3 DNA reads as TGTGCCAGCCTCGAGACGGGGAGAAGAGATACGCAGTATTTT.

The chain recombines TRBV6-6 with TRBJ1-6; D is ambiguous. CDR1 and CDR2 from the germline V gene are MNHNY and SVGAGI (reference sequence). V was shortened by 5 bases and J by 11 bases, with 19 bases between the two germline ends. The CDR3 covers 15 residues. As DNA, the CDR3 is TGTGCCAGCAGTCCTCACCCCGGCGATATGACACCCCTCCACTTT. Amino acid sequence: CASSPHPGDMTPLHF.

The chain has TRBV5-1 and TRBJ2-3, with TRBD1 identical over 10 bases. Germline V gene lookup returns CDR1 SGHRS and CDR2 YFSETQ. The CDR3 is 15 residues long. With 4 bases clipped from V and 4 bases from J, the junction kept 6 bases outside the gene matches. Written as DNA, the CDR3 is TGCGCCAGCAGCCATGAGACAGGGGGCTCAGATACGCAGTATTTT. It is translated as CASSHETGGSDTQYF.

This chain joins TRBV19 and TRBJ2-3; D call uncertain. The CDR3 runs 14 residues. Trimming took 2 bases from V and 0 from J, leaving 6 bases between them. In germline, CDR1 is LNHDA, CDR2 SQIVND (reference sequence). CDR3 residues: CASSIFSSTDTQYF. The CDR3 nucleotides are TGTGCCAGTAGTATATTTTCCAGCACAGATACGCAGTATTTT.

In this sample, this clonotype turned up many times. The chain uses TRBV11-2 and TRBJ2-3; the D gene is possibly TRBD1 (5 bases). V lost 5 bases and J lost 1, with 19 bases in between. CDR3 length: 17 amino acids. CDR1 and CDR2 from the germline V gene are SGHAT and FQNNGV. CDR3 sequence reads: CASSPYPGPAGTDTQYF. In nucleotides, the CDR3 is TGTGCCAGCAGCCCTTACCCAGGGCCAGCAGGCACAGATACGCAGTATTTT.

This clonotype was observed many times. J is TRBJ2-2 and V is TRBV12-3 or TRBV12-4; no clear D. The CDR3 contains 15 residues. V shed 6 bases and J shed 2 bases, with 13 bases lying between them. CDR3 region: CASSLAGFNTGELFF. The CDR3 coding sequence is TGTGCCAGCAGCCTTGCAGGTTTTAACACCGGGGAGCTGTTTTTT.

In its sample, this clonotype was seen many times. J is TRBJ1-1 and V is TRBV2; no clear D gene. Per the germline V gene, CDR1 is SNHLY and CDR2 is FYNNEI. The CDR3 sequence is 16 residues long. Deletions cut 3 bases from V and 6 bases from J, with 20 bases between. This CDR3 is CASSDSVLGSIAEAFF. CDR3 bases: TGTGCCAGCAGTGATTCGGTACTAGGGTCAATCGCTGAAGCTTTCTTT. The full variable domain, rest sourced from reference TRBV2 and TRBJ1-1, is EPEVTQTPSHQVTQMGQEVILRCVPISNHLYFYWYRQILGQKVEFLVSFYNNEISEKSEIFDDQFSVERPDGSNFTLKIRSTKLEDSAMYFCASSDSVLGSIAEAFFGQGTRLTVV.

This clonotype showed up just a few times. The chain recombines TRBV20-1 with TRBJ2-7, with TRBD2 matching over 12 bases. J was trimmed by 4 bases and V by 5 bases; bases with no gene match: 9. This CDR3 spans 15 amino acids. The germline CDR1 and CDR2 sequences are DFQATT and SNEGSKA (reference sequence). CDR3 residues: CSACQGTSGPYEQYF. The CDR3 DNA sequence: TGCAGTGCTTGTCAAGGGACTAGCGGGCCGTACGAGCAGTACTTC.